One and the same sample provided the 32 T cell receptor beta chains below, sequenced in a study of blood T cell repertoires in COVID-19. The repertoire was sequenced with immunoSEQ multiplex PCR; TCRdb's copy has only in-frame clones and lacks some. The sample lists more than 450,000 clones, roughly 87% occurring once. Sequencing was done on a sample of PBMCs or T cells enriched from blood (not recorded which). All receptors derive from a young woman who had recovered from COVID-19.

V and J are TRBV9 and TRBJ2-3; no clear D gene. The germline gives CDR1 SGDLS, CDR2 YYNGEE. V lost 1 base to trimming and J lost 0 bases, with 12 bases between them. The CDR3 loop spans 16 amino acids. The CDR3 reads CASSVTVSSSTDTQYF. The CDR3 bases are TGTGCCAGCAGCGTAACCGTTAGCTCAAGCACAGATACGCAGTATTTT.

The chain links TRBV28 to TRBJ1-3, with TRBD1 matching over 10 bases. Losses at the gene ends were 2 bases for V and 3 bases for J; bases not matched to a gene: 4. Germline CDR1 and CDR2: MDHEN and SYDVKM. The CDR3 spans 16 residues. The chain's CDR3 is CASSLPGQGRGNTIYF. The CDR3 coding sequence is TGTGCCAGCAGTTTACCGGGACAGGGGCGTGGAAACACCATATATTTT. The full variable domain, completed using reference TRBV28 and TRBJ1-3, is DVKVTQSSRYLVKRTGEKVFLECVQDMDHENMFWYRQDPGLGLRLIYFSYDVKMKEKGDIPEGYSVSREKKERFSLILESASTNQTSMYLCASSLPGQGRGNTIYFGEGSWLTVV.

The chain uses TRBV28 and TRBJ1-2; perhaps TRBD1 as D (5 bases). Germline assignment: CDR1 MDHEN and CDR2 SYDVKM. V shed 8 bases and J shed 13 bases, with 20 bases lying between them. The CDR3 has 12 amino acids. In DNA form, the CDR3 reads TGTGCCAGCCCCCTGGGGGGACGGATGATCACCTTC. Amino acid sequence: CASPLGGRMITF.

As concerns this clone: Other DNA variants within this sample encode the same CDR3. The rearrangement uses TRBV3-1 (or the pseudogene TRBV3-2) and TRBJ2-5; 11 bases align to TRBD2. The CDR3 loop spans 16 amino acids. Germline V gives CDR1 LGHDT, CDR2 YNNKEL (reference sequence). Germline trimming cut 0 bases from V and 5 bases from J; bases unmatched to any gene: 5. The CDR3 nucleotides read TGTGCCAGCAGCCAAGACCTAGCGGGGGGTTTGGAGACCCAGTACTTC. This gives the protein CASSQDLAGGLETQYF.

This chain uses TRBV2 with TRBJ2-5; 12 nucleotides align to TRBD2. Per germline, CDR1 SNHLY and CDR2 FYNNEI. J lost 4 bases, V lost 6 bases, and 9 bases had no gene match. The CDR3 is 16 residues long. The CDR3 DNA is TGTGCCAGCAGCTCCCTAGCGGGGGGGCCGGGAGAGACCCAGTACTTC. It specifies CASSSLAGGPGETQYF.

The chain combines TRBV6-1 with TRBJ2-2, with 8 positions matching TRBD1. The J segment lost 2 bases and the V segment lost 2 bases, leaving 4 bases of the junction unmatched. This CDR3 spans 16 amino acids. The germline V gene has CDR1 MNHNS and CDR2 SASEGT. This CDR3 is CASSENPGGNTGELFF. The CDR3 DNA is TGTGCCAGCAGTGAAAACCCAGGGGGCAACACCGGGGAGCTGTTTTTT.

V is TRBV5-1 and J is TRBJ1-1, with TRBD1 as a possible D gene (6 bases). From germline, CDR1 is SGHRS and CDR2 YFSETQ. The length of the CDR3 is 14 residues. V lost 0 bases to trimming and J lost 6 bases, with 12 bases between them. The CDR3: CASSLGQADPEAFF. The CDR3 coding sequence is TGCGCCAGCAGCTTGGGACAGGCTGACCCTGAAGCTTTCTTT.

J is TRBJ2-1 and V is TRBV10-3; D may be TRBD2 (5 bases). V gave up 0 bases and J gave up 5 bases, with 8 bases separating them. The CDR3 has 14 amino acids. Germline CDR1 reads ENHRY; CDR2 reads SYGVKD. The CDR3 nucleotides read TGTGCCATCAGTGAGTCGACGGGAAACAATGAGCAGTTCTTC. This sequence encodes CAISESTGNNEQFF.

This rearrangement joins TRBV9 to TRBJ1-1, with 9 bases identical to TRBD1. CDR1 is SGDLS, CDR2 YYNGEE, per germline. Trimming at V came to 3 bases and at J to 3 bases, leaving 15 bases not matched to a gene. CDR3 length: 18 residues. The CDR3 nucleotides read TGTGCCAGCAGCGCCCGGGACAGGGCTCTTGGTCAGGACACTGAAGCTTTCTTT. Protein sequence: CASSARDRALGQDTEAFF.

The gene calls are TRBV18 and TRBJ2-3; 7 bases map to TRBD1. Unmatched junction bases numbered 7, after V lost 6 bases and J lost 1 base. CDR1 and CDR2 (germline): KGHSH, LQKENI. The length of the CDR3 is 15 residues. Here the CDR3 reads CASSLPTGGTDTQYF. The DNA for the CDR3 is TGTGCCAGCTCCCTCCCTACAGGGGGCACAGATACGCAGTATTTT.

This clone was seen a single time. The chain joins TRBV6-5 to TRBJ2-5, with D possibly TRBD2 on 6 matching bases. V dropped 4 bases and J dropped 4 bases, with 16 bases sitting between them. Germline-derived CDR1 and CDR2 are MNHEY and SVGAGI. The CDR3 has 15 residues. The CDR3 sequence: CASSLTGGGPETQYF. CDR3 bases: TGTGCCAGCAGTTTGACTGGGGGAGGTCCAGAGACCCAGTACTTC.

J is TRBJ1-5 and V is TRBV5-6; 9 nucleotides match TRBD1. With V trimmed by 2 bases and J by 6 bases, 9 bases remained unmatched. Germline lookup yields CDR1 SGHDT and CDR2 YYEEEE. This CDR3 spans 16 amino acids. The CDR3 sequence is CASSLGTGSLSQPQHF. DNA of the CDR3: TGTGCCAGCAGCTTAGGGACAGGGAGCTTAAGTCAGCCCCAGCATTTT.

CDR3 loop: CASSRDRGNEQYF. The CDR3, as DNA: TGTGCCAGCAGCCGGGACAGGGGGAACGAGCAGTACTTC. The chain combines TRBV7-7 with TRBJ2-7, with 11 bases aligning to TRBD1. The V and J ends lost 5 bases and 5 bases, in that order; junction bases with no gene match: 2. This CDR3 region has 13 residues. CDR1 and CDR2 from the germline V gene are SSHAT and FNYEAQ (reference sequence).

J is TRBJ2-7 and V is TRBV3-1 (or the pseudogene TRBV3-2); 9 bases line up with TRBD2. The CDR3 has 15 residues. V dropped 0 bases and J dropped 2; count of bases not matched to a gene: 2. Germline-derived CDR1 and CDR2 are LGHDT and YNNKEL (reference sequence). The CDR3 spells CASSQEAGGAYEQYF. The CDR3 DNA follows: TGTGCCAGCAGCCAAGAAGCGGGGGGAGCCTACGAGCAGTACTTC.

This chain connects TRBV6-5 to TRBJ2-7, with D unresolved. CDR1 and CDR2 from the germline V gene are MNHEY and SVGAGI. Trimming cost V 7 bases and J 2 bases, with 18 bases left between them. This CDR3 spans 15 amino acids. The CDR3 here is CASTAVLFTAYEQYF. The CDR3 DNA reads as TGTGCCAGCACCGCCGTACTATTTACCGCCTACGAGCAGTACTTC.

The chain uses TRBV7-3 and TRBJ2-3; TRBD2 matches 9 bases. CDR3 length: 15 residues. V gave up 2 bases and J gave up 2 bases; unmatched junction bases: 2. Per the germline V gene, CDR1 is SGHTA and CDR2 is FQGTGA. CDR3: CASSLSSGDTDTQYF. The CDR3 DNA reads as TGTGCCAGCAGCTTATCTAGCGGGGACACAGATACGCAGTATTTT.

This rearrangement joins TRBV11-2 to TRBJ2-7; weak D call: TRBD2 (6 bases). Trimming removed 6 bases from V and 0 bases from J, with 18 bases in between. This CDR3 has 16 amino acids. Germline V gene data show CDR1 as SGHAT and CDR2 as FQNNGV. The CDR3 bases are TGTGCCAGCAGACACTACCGGGACTGGAACTCCTACGAGCAGTACTTC. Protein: CASRHYRDWNSYEQYF.

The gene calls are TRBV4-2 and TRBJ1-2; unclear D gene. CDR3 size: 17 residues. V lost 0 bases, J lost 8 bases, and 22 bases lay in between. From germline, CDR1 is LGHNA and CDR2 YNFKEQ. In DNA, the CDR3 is TGTGCCAGCAGCCAAGAAAGAGAGGGAAATTGGCTCTGGGGCTACACCTTC. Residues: CASSQEREGNWLWGYTF.

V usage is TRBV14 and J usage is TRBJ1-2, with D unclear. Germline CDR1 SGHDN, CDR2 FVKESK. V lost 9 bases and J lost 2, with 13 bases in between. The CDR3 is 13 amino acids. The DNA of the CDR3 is TGTGCCAGTTCCTTTACCAGGAACTATGGCTACACCTTC. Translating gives CASSFTRNYGYTF.

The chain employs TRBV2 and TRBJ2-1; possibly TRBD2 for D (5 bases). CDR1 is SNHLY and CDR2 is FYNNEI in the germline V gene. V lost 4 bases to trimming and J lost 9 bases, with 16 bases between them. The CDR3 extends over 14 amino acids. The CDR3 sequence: CASSGAGPVGEQFF. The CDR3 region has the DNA TGTGCCAGCAGTGGCGCGGGCCCCGTGGGTGAGCAGTTCTTC.

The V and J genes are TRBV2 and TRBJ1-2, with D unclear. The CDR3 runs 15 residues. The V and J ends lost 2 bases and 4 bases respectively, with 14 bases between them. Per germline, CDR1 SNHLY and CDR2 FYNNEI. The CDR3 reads CASSERSAASYGYTF. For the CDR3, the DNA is TGTGCCAGCAGTGAACGTAGTGCGGCCAGCTATGGCTACACCTTC.

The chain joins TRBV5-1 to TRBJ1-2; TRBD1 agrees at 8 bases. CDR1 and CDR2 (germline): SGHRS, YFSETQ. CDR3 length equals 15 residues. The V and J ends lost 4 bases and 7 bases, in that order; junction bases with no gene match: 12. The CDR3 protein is CASSPWTGKDGGYTF. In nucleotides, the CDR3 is TGCGCCAGCAGCCCCTGGACAGGGAAAGATGGTGGCTACACCTTC.

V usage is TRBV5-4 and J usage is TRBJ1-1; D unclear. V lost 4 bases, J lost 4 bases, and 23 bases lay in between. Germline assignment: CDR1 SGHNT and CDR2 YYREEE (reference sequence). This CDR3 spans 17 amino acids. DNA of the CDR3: TGTGCCAGCAGCCCCGGCGGCACCTATCTCCTGGGCACTGAAGCTTTCTTT. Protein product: CASSPGGTYLLGTEAFF.

This CDR3 is CASSLWTGGDQPQHF. CDR3 in DNA: TGTGCCAGTAGTTTGTGGACAGGGGGCGATCAGCCCCAGCATTTT. The chain combines TRBV19 with TRBJ1-5, with 11 bases identical to TRBD1. Germline assignment: CDR1 LNHDA and CDR2 SQIVND (reference sequence). CDR3 length equals 15 residues. V lost 5 bases, J lost 5 bases, and 5 bases stayed unmatched.

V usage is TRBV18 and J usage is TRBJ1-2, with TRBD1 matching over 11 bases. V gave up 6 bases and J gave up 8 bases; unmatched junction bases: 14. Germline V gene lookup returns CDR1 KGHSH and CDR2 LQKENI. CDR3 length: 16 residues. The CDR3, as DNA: TGTGCCAGCTCGACCAGTGGGACAGGGGGTGAACAGGGCTACACCTTC. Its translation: CASSTSGTGGEQGYTF.

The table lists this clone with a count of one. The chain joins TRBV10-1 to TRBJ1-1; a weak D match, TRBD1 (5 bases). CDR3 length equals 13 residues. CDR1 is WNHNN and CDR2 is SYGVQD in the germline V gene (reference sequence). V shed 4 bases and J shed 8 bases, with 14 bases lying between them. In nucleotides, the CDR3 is TGCGCCAGCAGTGGCTCTGGGGGGGGAGAAGCTTTCTTT. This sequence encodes CASSGSGGGEAFF.

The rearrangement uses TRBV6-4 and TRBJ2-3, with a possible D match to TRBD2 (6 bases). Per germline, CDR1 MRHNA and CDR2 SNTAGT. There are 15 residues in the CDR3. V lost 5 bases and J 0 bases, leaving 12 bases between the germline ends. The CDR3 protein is CASSWGTASTDTQYF. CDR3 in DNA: TGTGCCAGCAGTTGGGGGACTGCTAGCACAGATACGCAGTATTTT.

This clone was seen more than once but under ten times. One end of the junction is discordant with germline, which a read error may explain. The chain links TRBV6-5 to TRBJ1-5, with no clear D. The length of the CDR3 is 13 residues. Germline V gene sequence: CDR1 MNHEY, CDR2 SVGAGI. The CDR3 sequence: CALGPGSNQPQHF. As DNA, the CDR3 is TGCGCACTTGGGCCCGGTAGCAATCAGCCCCAGCATTTT.

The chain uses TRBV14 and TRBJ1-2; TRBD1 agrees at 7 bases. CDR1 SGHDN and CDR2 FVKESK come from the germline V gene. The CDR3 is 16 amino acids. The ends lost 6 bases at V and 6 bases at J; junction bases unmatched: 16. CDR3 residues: CASRNTLPGTVNGYTF. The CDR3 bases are TGTGCCAGCAGAAATACTTTACCCGGGACAGTCAATGGCTACACCTTC.

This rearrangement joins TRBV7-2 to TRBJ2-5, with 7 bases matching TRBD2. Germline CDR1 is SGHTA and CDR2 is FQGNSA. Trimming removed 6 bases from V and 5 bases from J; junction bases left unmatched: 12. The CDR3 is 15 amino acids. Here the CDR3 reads CASSPRGSGGETQYF. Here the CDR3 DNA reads TGTGCCAGCAGTCCCCGAGGGTCCGGGGGGGAGACCCAGTACTTC.

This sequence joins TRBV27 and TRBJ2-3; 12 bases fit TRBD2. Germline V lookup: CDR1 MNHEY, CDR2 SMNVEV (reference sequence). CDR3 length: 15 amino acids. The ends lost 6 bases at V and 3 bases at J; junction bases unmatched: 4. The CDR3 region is CASRILAGGTDTQYF. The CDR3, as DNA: TGTGCCAGCAGGATTCTAGCGGGGGGGACAGATACGCAGTATTTT.

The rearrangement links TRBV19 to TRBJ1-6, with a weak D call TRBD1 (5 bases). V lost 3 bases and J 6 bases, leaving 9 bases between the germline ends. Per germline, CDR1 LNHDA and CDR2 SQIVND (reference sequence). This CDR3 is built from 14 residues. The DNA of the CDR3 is TGTGCCAGTAGTATGGGGGAGGGTAATTCACCCCTCCACTTT. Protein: CASSMGEGNSPLHF.